This is a list of T cell receptor beta chains from one sample in a study of CD8+ T cells in alopecia areata. The protocol was immunoSEQ multiplex PCR, while the TCRdb copy is restricted to in-frame clones and leaves out a portion. The profile shows approximately 160,000 clones, 50% to 65% of them singletons. Sequenced here: CD4+ T cells sorted from blood, sampled at week 24, from a patient treated with tofacitinib. These receptors all stem from a human donor with alopecia areata. The CDR3 runs from the conserved cysteine through the conserved F or W. The D gene is left open where the match is weak.

CDR3 protein | D gene | J gene | V gene
CASSFTGTGTMKTQYF | TRBD1 | TRBJ2-5 | TRBV5-1
CASSTVTDTQYF | NA | TRBJ2-3 | TRBV18
CASSLSLGNQPQHF | NA | TRBJ1-5 | TRBV27
CAWSVVGGSYNEQFF | TRBD2 | TRBJ2-1 | TRBV30
CSVAGLATDTQYF | TRBD2 | TRBJ2-3 | TRBV29-1
CSVIAAGGHRYEQYF | TRBD2 | TRBJ2-7 | TRBV29-1
CAISDRGMNTEAFF | NA | TRBJ1-1 | TRBV10-3
CSVHLRRGEDYGYTF | NA | TRBJ1-2 | TRBV29-1
CAISVDSDTQYF | NA | TRBJ2-3 | TRBV10-3
CASRGDEDSYTF | NA | TRBJ1-2 | TRBV2
CASSAPANYGYTF | NA | TRBJ1-2 | TRBV9
CAQIVRVCEKLFF | NA | TRBJ1-4 | TRBV30
CASSKGRLNPGLRYYEQYF | NA | TRBJ2-7 | TRBV21-1
CAWSGTGIQPQHF | TRBD1 | TRBJ1-5 | TRBV30
CAWIQGGGTYNEQFF | NA | TRBJ2-1 | TRBV30
CASSSQTGQAYEQYF | NA | TRBJ2-7 | TRBV19
CASSLLRGSYGYTF | NA | TRBJ1-2 | TRBV27
CASSLSGANVLTF | NA | TRBJ2-6 | TRBV5-6
CASRMVTGRYGYTF | NA | TRBJ1-2 | TRBV7-9
CSVSSGQGAREQYF | TRBD1 | TRBJ2-7 | TRBV29-1
CAIRLQGEAFF | TRBD1 | TRBJ1-1 | TRBV10-3
CASSNTGTGAGEQFF | TRBD1 | TRBJ2-1 | TRBV6-1
CASKGNTEAFF | NA | TRBJ1-1 | TRBV13
CAKNRGDSPLHF | NA | TRBJ1-6 | TRBV2
CASSYGQGTREQYF | TRBD1 | TRBJ2-7 | TRBV5-1
CASSTAETNYGYTF | NA | TRBJ1-2 | TRBV5-1
CASSVGQVTDTQYF | NA | TRBJ2-3 | TRBV9
CASSLAGLSTDTQYF | NA | TRBJ2-3 | TRBV5-1
CAWSAQETQYF | NA | TRBJ2-5 | TRBV30
CASSGLAAHYEQYF | TRBD2 | TRBJ2-7 | TRBV2
CASSLEAGEETQYF | TRBD2 | TRBJ2-5 | TRBV5-1
CASSRSGVITDTQYF | TRBD2 | TRBJ2-3 | TRBV5-1
CASSLILGGTSTDTQYF | NA | TRBJ2-3 | TRBV5-1
CASSQDWGSAGGPAYNEQFF | TRBD2 | TRBJ2-1 | TRBV4-1
CASSLPYETQYF | NA | TRBJ2-5 | TRBV4-2
CASSLGQGGSYEQYF | NA | TRBJ2-7 | TRBV27
CASGFRQGAFGELFF | TRBD1 | TRBJ2-2 | TRBV12-5
CASSLESGVQYF | NA | TRBJ2-7 | TRBV5-1
CATSREQGYGYTF | NA | TRBJ1-2 | TRBV15